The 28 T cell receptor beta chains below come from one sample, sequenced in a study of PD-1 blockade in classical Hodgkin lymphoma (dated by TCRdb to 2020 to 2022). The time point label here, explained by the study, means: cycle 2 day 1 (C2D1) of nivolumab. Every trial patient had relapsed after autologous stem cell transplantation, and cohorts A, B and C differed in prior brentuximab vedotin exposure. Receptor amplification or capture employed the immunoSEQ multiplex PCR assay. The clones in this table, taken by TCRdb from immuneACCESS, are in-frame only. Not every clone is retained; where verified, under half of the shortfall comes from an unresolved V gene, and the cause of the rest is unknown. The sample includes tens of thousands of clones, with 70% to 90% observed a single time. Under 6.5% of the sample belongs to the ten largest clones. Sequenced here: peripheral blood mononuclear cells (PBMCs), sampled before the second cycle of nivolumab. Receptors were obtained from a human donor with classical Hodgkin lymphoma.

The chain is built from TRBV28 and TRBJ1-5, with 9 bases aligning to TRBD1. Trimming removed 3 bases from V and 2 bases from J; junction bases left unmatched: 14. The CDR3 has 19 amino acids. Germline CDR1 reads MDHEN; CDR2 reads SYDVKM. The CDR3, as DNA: TGTGCCAGCAGTTTGTCTTGGGGGACAGGGAAGAAGGGCAATCAGCCCCAGCATTTT. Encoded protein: CASSLSWGTGKKGNQPQHF.

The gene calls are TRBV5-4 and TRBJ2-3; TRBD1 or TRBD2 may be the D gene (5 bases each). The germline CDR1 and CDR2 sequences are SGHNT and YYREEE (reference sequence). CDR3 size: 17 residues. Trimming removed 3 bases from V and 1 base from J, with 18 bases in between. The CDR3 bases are TGTGCCAGCAGCTCCCCCATGGGGCTAGCAGGCACAGATACGCAGTATTTT. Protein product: CASSSPMGLAGTDTQYF.

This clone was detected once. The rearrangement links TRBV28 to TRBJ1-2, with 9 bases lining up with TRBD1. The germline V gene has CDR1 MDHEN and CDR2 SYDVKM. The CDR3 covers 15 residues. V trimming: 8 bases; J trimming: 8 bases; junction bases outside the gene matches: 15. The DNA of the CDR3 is TGTGCCAGCGTTCCTTTCGGTGGGACAGGGAGAGGCTACACCTTC. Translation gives CASVPFGGTGRGYTF.

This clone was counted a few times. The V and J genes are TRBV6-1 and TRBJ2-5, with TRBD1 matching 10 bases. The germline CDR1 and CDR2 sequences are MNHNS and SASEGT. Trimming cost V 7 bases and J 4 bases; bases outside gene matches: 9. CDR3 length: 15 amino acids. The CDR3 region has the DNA TGTGCCAGCAAAACCAACGACAGGGGGCTAGAGACCCAGTACTTC. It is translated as CASKTNDRGLETQYF.

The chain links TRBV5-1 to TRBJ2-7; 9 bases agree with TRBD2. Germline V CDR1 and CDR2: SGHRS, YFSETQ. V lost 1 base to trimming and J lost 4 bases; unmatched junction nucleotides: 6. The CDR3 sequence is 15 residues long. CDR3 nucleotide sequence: TGCGCCAGCAGCTTGTATGCGGGGGGGCCTTACGAGCAGTACTTC. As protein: CASSLYAGGPYEQYF. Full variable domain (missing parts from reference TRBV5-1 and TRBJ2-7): KAGVTQTPRYLIKTRGQQVTLSCSPISGHRSVSWYQQTPGQGLQFLFEYFSETQRNKGNFPGRFSGRQFSNSRSEMNVSTLELGDSALYLCASSLYAGGPYEQYFGPGTRLTVT.

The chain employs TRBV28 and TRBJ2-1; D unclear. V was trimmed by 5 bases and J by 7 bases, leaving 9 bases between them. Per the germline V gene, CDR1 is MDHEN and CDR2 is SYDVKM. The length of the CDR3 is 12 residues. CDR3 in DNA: TGTGCCAGCAGTGGTTGGGATAATGAGCAGTTCTTC. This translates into CASSGWDNEQFF.

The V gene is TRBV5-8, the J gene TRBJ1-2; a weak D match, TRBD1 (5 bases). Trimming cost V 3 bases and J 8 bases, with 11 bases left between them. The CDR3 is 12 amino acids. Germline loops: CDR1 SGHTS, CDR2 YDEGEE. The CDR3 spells CASSSTVAGYTF. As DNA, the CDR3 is TGTGCCAGCAGCTCGACAGTCGCCGGCTACACCTTC.

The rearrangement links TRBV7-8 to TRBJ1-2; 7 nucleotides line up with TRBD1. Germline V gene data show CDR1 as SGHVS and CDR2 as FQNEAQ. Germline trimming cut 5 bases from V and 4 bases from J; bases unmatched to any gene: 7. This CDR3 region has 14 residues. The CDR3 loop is CASSPRDSLYGYTF. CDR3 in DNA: TGTGCCAGCAGCCCCCGGGACAGCCTCTATGGCTACACCTTC.

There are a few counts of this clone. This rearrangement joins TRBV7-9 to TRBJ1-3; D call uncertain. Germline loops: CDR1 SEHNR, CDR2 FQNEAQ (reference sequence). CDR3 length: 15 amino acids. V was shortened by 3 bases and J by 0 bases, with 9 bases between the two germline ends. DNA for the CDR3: TGTGCCAGCAGCTTTCCGGGGAACTCTGGAAACACCATATATTTT. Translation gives CASSFPGNSGNTIYF.

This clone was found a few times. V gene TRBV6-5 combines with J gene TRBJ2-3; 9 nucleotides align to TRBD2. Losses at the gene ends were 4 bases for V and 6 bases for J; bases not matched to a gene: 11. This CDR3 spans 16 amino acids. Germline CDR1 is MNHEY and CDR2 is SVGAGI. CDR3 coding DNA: TGTGCCAGCAGTTCCGGGAGGCGGGGGGGCCTGGATACGCAGTATTTT. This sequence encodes CASSSGRRGGLDTQYF.

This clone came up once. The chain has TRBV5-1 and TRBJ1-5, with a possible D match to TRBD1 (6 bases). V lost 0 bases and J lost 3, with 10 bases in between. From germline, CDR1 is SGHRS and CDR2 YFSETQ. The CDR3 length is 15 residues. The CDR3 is CASSLGRGPNQPQHF. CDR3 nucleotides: TGCGCCAGCAGCTTGGGCAGGGGACCCAATCAGCCCCAGCATTTT.

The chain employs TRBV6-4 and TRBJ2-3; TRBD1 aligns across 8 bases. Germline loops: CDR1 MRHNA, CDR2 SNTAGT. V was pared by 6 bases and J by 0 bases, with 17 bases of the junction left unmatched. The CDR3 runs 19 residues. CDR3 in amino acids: CASRGGRTRDRKSTDTQYF. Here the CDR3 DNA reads TGTGCCAGCAGAGGGGGAAGAACCCGGGACAGGAAAAGCACAGATACGCAGTATTTT.

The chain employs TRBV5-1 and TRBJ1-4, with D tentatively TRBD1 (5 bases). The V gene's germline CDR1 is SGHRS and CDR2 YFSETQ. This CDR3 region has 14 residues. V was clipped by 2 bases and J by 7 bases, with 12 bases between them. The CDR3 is CASSFGGTGEKLFF. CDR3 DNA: TGCGCCAGCAGCTTCGGGGGAACGGGTGAAAAACTGTTTTTT.

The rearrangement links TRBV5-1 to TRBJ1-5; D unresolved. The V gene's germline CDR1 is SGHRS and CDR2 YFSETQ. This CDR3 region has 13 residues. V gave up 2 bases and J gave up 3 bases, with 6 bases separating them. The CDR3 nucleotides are TGCGCCAGCAGCTTCACTCCCAATCAGCCCCAGCATTTT. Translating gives CASSFTPNQPQHF.

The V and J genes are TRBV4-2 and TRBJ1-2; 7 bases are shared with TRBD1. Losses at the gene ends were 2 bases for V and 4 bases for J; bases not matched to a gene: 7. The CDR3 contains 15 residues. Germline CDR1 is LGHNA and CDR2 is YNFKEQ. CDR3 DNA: TGTGCCAGCAGCCAAAGACCCACAGGGGCCTATGGCTACACCTTC. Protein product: CASSQRPTGAYGYTF.

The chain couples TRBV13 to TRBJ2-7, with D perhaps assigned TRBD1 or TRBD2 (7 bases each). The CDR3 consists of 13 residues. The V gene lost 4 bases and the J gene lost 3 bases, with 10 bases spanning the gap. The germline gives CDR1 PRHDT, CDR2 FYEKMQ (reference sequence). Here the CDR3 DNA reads TGTGCCAGCAGCTCAGGGGGGGGCTACGAGCAGTACTTC. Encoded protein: CASSSGGGYEQYF.

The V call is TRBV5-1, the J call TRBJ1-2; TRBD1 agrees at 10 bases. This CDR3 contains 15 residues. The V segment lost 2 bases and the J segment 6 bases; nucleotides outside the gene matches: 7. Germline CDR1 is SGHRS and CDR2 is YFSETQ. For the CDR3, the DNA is TGCGCCAGCAGCTTAACCGGGACAGGGGATCATGGCTACACCTTC. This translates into CASSLTGTGDHGYTF.

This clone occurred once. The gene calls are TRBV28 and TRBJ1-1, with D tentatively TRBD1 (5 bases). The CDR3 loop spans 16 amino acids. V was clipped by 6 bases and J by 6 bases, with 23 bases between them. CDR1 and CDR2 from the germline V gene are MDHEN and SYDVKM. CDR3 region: CASSLFGDGRRAEAFF. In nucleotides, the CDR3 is TGTGCCAGCAGCCTCTTTGGGGACGGCCGAAGGGCTGAAGCTTTCTTT. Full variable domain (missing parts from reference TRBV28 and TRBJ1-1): DVKVTQSSRYLVKRTGEKVFLECVQDMDHENMFWYRQDPGLGLRLIYFSYDVKMKEKGDIPEGYSVSREKKERFSLILESASTNQTSMYLCASSLFGDGRRAEAFFGQGTRLTVV.

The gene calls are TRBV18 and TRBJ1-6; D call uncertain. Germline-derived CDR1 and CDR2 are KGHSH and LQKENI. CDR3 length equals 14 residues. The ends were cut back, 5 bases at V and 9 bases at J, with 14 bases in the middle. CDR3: CASSNQENGSPLHF. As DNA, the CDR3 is TGTGCCAGCTCAAACCAGGAGAACGGTTCACCCCTCCACTTT.

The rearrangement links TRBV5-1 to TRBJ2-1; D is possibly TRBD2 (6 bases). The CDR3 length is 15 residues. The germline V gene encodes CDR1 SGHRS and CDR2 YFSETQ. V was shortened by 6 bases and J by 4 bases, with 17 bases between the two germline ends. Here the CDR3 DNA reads TGCGCCAGCACCCACACAGTCGGGGGATACAATGAGCAGTTCTTC. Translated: CASTHTVGGYNEQFF.

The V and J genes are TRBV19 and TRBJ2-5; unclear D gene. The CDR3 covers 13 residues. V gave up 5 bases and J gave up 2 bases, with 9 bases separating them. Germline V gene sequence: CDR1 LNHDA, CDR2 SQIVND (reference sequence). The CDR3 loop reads CASSSLGQETQYF. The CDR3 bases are TGTGCCAGTAGTTCGCTGGGGCAAGAGACCCAGTACTTC.

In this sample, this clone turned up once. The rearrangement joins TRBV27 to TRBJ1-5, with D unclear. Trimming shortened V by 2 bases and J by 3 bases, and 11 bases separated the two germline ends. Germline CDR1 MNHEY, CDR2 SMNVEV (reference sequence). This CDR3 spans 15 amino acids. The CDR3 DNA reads TGTGCCAGCAGTTTAGTTTCGGGAGTCAATCAGCCCCAGCATTTT. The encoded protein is CASSLVSGVNQPQHF.

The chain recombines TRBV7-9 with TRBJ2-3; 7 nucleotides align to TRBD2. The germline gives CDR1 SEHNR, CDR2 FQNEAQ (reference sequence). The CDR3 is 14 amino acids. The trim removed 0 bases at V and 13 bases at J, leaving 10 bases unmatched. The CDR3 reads CASSLARTSPKEYF. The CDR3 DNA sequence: TGTGCCAGCAGCTTAGCACGGACTAGTCCCAAGGAGTATTTT.

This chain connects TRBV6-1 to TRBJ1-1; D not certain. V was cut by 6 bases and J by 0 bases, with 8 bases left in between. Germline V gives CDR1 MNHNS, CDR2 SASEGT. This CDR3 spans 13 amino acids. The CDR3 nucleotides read TGTGCCAGCAGCCCAAAGATGAACACTGAAGCTTTCTTT. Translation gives CASSPKMNTEAFF.

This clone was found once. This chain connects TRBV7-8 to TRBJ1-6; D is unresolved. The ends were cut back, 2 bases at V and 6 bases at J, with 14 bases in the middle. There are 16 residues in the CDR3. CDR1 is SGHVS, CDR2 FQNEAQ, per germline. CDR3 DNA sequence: TGTGCCAGCAGCTTAAACCACGGTTCAAGTAATTCACCCCTCCACTTT. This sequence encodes CASSLNHGSSNSPLHF.

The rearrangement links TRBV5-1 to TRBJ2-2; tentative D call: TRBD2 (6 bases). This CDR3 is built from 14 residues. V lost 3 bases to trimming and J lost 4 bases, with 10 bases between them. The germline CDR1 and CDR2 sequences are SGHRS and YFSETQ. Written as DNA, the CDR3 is TGCGCCAGCAGCTCGGAGGGGCTCACCGGGGAGCTGTTTTTT. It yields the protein CASSSEGLTGELFF.

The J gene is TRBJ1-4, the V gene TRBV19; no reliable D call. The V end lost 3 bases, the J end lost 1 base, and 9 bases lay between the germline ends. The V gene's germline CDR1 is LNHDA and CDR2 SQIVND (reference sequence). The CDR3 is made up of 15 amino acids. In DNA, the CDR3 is TGTGCCAGTAGTATGGTGGGTTTAACTAATGAAAAACTGTTTTTT. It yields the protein CASSMVGLTNEKLFF.

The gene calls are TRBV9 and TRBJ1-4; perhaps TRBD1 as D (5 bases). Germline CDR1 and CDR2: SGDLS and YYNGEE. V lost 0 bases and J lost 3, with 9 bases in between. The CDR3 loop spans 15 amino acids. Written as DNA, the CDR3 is TGTGCCAGCAGCGTAGAGACAGCGGCTAATGAAAAACTGTTTTTT. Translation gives CASSVETAANEKLFF.